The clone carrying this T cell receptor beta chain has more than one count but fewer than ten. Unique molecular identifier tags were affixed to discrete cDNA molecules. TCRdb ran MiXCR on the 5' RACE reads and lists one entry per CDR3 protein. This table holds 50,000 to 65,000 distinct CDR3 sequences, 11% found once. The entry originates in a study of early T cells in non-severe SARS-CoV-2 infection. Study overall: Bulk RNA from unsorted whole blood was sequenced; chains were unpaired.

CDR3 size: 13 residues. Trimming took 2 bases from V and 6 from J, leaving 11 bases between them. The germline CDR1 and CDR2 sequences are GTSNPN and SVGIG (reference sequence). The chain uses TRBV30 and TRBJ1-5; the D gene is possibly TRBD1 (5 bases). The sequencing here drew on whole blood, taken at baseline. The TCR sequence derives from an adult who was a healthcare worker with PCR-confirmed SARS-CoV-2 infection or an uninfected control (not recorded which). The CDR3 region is CAWSSGALQPQHF. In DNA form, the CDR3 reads TGTGCCTGGAGTAGCGGGGCCCTTCAGCCCCAGCATTTT.